This T cell receptor beta chain was recovered during a study of blood T cells in healthy people across ages (dated by TCRdb to the mid-2010s). At the level of the whole study: In model experiments, template switching captured roughly one uniquely barcoded TCR beta cDNA molecule for every two T cells. To avoid experimental bias, donors of different ages were distributed randomly across sequencing lanes. Donors were grouped into four age groups: young (average approximately 15 years), middle-aged (roughly 40), aged (around 62) and long-lived (82). Age-related changes in TCR beta repertoire diversity were measured in the study by deep sequencing normalized with unique cDNA molecular identifiers. Two additional independent replicas of 1 million unique cDNA reads from the same blood draw were analyzed for two donors (one aged 18 to 30 and one aged 80 or older). Findings and caveats that apply to the study as a whole: Estimates of total diversity from one million sequenced T cells were regarded as lower bounds and underestimates. Compared with the aged group, the long-lived group had more naive CD4+ T cells, fewer expanded clones and increased TCR diversity, suggesting age selection. Bulk unsorted PBMC profiling prevented conclusive comparison of naive and antigen-experienced compartments. As age increased, observed TCR beta diversity per million T cells dropped in a roughly linear way, and a significant reduction was already evident by age 40. Observed TCR beta diversity correlated strongly with the percentage of naive T cells measured by flow cytometry. The CMV infection status of donors was not known, potentially confounding age-related changes in expanded clonotypes.

This clonotype was found a few times. It lacks a known antigen. Base quality data are lacking; no much larger clone is found one base away. The roughly 37 donors, aged about 6 to 95 years, were systemically healthy Caucasian individuals from Russia. Each donor gave 8.5 to 10 milliliters of peripheral blood, collected into EDTA-treated Vacutainer tubes. Ficoll-Paque density-gradient centrifugation was used to isolate PBMCs, with at least 6 million obtained per sample. Trizol reagent was used to extract total RNA from PBMCs, with at least 5.5 micrograms per sample. For every donor, an aliquot of PBMCs went through flow cytometry to measure the percentages of naive CD45RAhigh/CD27high T cells. The CDR3 contains 17 residues, cysteine and phenylalanine counted. The retained sequence is limited to the CDR3, 51 bases, with the frame set at the first base. For CDR1 and CDR2, the germline V gene lists LGHNT and FRNRAP. Trimming leaves V shorter by 4 bases and J shorter by 7 bases, with the junction holding 18 bases beyond the gene matches.

The receptor library was made with 5' RACE. Sequencing was performed on an Illumina HiSeq 2500. A second PCR of roughly 7 to 12 cycles was run with a J-beta primer mix and a sample-barcoded 5' primer. Each TCR beta cDNA molecule received a unique molecular identifier from a template-switch 5' adaptor carrying 12 random nucleotides. Each sample yielded at least 2.5 million CDR3-containing paired-end reads. First-strand cDNA synthesis was performed from all RNA using the Mint cDNA synthesis kit, with priming by a TRBC-specific oligonucleotide. All cDNA was treated with uracil-DNA glycosylase and then went through a first 18-cycle PCR with the universal primers M1SS and BC2_uni_R. Processing in the source paper ran as follows. For normalization, 1 million high-quality reads were randomly selected from each sample, with every read carrying a distinct molecular identifier. Instead of being binned into consensus sequences, reads that shared molecular identifiers were thrown out. MiTCR, set to a Q25 quality threshold and the strictest error-elimination algorithm, was used for CDR3 identification, clonotype clustering and error correction. A nonparametric unseen species model with Euler transformation was used to estimate lower-bound total TCR beta diversity. TCRdb applied fastp at Q25 and MiXCR to the public reads, then kept only in-frame beta chains. CDR3 protein duplicates are merged, each entry listing the most common genes and DNA. TCRdb, not the original authors, processed these V and J calls. Here the sample has 950,000 to 1,200,000 distinct CDR3 sequences; approximately 38% occur a single time. Clones ranked in the top ten supply around 12% of the sample.

The sequence was obtained from a man aged 18 to 29 in good health. Here the chain combines TRBV12-5 and TRBJ1-2; 7 nucleotides in the junction match TRBD1. The sample comprised blood. This receptor has the CDR3 CASGSSLQGRDDGGYTF. The DNA reads as follows: TGTGCTAGTGGTTCCAGCCTACAGGGGCGAGATGACGGTGGCTACACCTTC.